Sequencing of this TCR beta chain was carried out in a study of cytomegalovirus exposure and HLA in healthy donors. Donors in the study were healthy people who gave bone marrow. The sample holds one count of this clone. PCR involved 60 Vbeta and 13 Jbeta primers. The repertoire was sequenced with immunoSEQ multiplex PCR; TCRdb's copy has only in-frame clones and lacks some. In the table there are fewer than 150,000 clones, over 70% of which are singletons. Sequenced: PBMCs. The origin of this receptor is a man in his forties or fifties in good health and CMV-seronegative.

The CDR3 coding sequence is TGTGCCAGCAGCCTGCACGGGGGGGGAACCGGCACTGAAGCTTTCTTT. This sequence encodes CASSLHGGGTGTEAFF. V is TRBV6-4 and J is TRBJ1-1; the D gene is possibly TRBD1 (5 bases). This CDR3 has 16 amino acids. CDR1 MRHNA and CDR2 SNTAGT come from the germline V gene. Trimming removed 6 bases from V and 4 bases from J, with 21 bases in between.